The source of this T cell receptor (beta chain) is a study of cytomegalovirus exposure and HLA in healthy donors. CDR1 and CDR2 from the germline V gene are LGHNA and YSLEER. The CDR3 runs 15 residues. The V gene lost 4 bases and the J gene lost 4 bases, with 14 bases spanning the gap. With 60 Vbeta and 13 Jbeta primers, the PCR was carried out. Sequenced by immunoSEQ multiplex PCR; TCRdb stores in-frame clones only, minus some. The table lists around 150,000 clones, approximately 83% of them singletons. Nominally healthy donors provided the samples, though records likely missed some immune exposures.

The clonotype comes from a man aged 35-49 years in good health and CMV-seronegative. The rearrangement joins TRBV4-3 to TRBJ2-1, with D possibly TRBD2 on 6 matching bases. The source material was PBMCs. The CDR3 bases are TGCGCCAGCAGCCTAGACCGGGACTCATACAATGAGCAGTTCTTC. Translated: CASSLDRDSYNEQFF.